The T cell receptor (beta chain) described here comes from a study of tumor T cells in aggressive B-cell lymphoma. The table lists this clone with a count of one. Generated by immunoSEQ multiplex PCR, the TCRdb table keeps only in-frame clones and is missing some. Of just under 10,000 clones in the sample, 70% to 90% were seen once. Losses at the gene ends were 4 bases for V and 5 bases for J; bases not matched to a gene: 8. The CDR3 extends over 15 amino acids. The germline V gene encodes CDR1 SGHNT and CDR2 YYREEE (reference sequence). The origin of this receptor is an adult with diffuse large B cell lymphoma. This chain joins TRBV5-4 and TRBJ1-2, with TRBD1 matching 10 bases. The specimen was tumor tissue. CDR3 coding DNA: TGTGCCAGCAGCGATAGACAGGGGGCAGGATATGGCTACACCTTC. Amino acids: CASSDRQGAGYGYTF.